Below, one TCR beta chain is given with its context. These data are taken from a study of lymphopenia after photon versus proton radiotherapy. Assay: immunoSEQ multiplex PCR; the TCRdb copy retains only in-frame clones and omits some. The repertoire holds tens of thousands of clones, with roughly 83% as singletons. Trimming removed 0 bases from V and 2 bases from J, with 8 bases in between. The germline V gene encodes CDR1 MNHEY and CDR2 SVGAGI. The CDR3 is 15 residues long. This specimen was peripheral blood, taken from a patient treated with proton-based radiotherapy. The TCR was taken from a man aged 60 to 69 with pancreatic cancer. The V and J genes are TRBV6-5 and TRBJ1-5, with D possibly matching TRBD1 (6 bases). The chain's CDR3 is CASSYSRTGNQPQHF. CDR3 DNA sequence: TGTGCCAGCAGTTACTCCCGGACAGGCAATCAGCCCCAGCATTTT.